What follows are 18 T cell receptor beta chains derived from one specimen sequenced in a study of blood T cell repertoires in COVID-19. The data were produced by immunoSEQ multiplex PCR, yet TCRdb's version contains in-frame clones alone and is incomplete. Of approximately 200,000 clones in the sample, 84% are singletons; the top ten hold 3% to 3.5%. The specimen was peripheral blood. The receptors derive from a woman aged 25 to 39 who had recovered from COVID-19.

The chain combines TRBV24-1 with TRBJ1-6; 7 nucleotides match TRBD1. This CDR3 has 19 residues. Germline assignment: CDR1 KGHDR and CDR2 SFDVKD. The junction had 18 bases not matched to a gene; V was cut back by 5 bases and J by 6 bases. The CDR3 loop is CATSVPLLRTGDSNSPLHF. The CDR3 region has the DNA TGTGCCACCAGTGTTCCACTACTTAGGACTGGGGACAGTAATTCACCCCTCCACTTT.

The J gene is TRBJ1-1, the V gene TRBV6-5; 8 bases fit TRBD1. The CDR3 is made up of 15 amino acids. With 10 bases clipped from V and 3 bases from J, the junction kept 13 bases outside the gene matches. In germline, CDR1 is MNHEY, CDR2 SVGAGI. This CDR3 is CATPDTGGGDTEAFF. In DNA form, the CDR3 reads TGTGCCACTCCCGACACAGGGGGAGGGGACACTGAAGCTTTCTTT.

This sequence joins TRBV6-1 and TRBJ2-2, with D possibly TRBD1 on 6 matching bases. Germline values: CDR1 MNHNS, CDR2 SASEGT. The CDR3 runs 18 residues. The V end lost 1 base, the J end lost 7 bases, and 22 bases lay between the germline ends. The CDR3, as DNA: TGTGCCAGCAGTGAAGGGACAGTCTTTTTCTACGGTATCGGGGAGCTGTTTTTT. As protein: CASSEGTVFFYGIGELFF.

V and J are TRBV4-1 and TRBJ2-1; 8 bases are shared with TRBD2. The CDR3 loop spans 15 amino acids. V dropped 6 bases and J dropped 6; count of bases not matched to a gene: 10. CDR1 and CDR2 (germline): MGHRA, YSYEKL. For the CDR3, the DNA is TGCGCCAGCAGTTTTCCGGGACTAGGTCGCAATGAGCAGTTCTTC. This gives the protein CASSFPGLGRNEQFF.

CDR3 in DNA: TGTGCCAGCAGTCCCCGGGGACTGCCAACTAATGAAAAACTGTTTTTT. Its translation: CASSPRGLPTNEKLFF. The V gene is TRBV27, the J gene TRBJ1-4; tentative D call: TRBD1 (5 bases). The CDR3 covers 16 residues. Germline CDR1 is MNHEY and CDR2 is SMNVEV (reference sequence). Trimming took off 5 bases at V and 0 bases at J, with 13 bases between the two ends.

The chain uses TRBV3-1 (or the pseudogene TRBV3-2) and TRBJ2-7; D uncertain. This CDR3 is built from 14 residues. Germline lookup yields CDR1 LGHDT and CDR2 YNNKEL (reference sequence). Deletions cut 2 bases from V and 1 base from J, with 9 bases between. CDR3 coding DNA: TGTGCCAGCAGCCAATTCCCAGGATCCTACGAGCAGTACTTC. Its protein product is CASSQFPGSYEQYF.

J is TRBJ1-6 and V is TRBV4-1, with 9 nucleotides matching TRBD1. CDR1 and CDR2 (germline): MGHRA, YSYEKL. The CDR3 extends over 15 amino acids. Unmatched junction bases numbered 7, after V lost 6 bases and J lost 7 bases. Here the CDR3 reads CASRLSDRGNSPLHF. The DNA of the CDR3 is TGCGCCAGCAGGCTCTCCGACAGGGGGAATTCACCCCTCCACTTT.

This chain links TRBV4-1 with TRBJ2-2, with 15 bases aligning to TRBD2. The CDR3 runs 18 residues. V was clipped by 4 bases and J by 6 bases; unmatched bases: 9. Per the germline V gene, CDR1 is MGHRA and CDR2 is YSYEKL. The CDR3 region has the DNA TGCGCCAGCAGCCTGAGGACTAGCGGGAGGGCCGAGTCCGGGGAGCTGTTTTTT. Protein: CASSLRTSGRAESGELFF.

The genes are TRBV11-3 and TRBJ2-2; 8 nucleotides agree with TRBD2. V trimming: 2 bases; J trimming: 4 bases; junction bases outside the gene matches: 3. Germline-derived CDR1 and CDR2 are SGHNT and YENEEA. The CDR3 extends over 15 amino acids. Here the CDR3 DNA reads TGTGCCAGCAGCTTAAGGACTAGCCGCACCGGGGAGCTGTTTTTT. Its translation: CASSLRTSRTGELFF.

This CDR3 is CASSGPPGGGETQYF. The CDR3, as DNA: TGTGCCAGCAGCGGACCCCCAGGGGGTGGAGAGACCCAGTACTTC. This chain joins TRBV9 and TRBJ2-5; 7 bases map to TRBD1. Germline CDR1 and CDR2: SGDLS and YYNGEE. The trim removed 3 bases at V and 4 bases at J, leaving 9 bases unmatched. The CDR3 sequence is 15 residues long.

The chain uses TRBV2 and TRBJ1-5; 9 nucleotides agree with TRBD1. The CDR3 consists of 14 residues. With 7 bases clipped from V and 7 bases from J, the junction kept 8 bases outside the gene matches. Germline-derived CDR1 and CDR2 are SNHLY and FYNNEI. CDR3 amino acids: CASKGGTGYQPQHF. The CDR3 DNA reads TGTGCCAGCAAGGGGGGGACAGGGTACCAGCCCCAGCATTTT.

This sequence joins TRBV2 and TRBJ1-2, with D uncertain. The CDR3 loop spans 13 amino acids. Per the germline V gene, CDR1 is SNHLY and CDR2 is FYNNEI. V was cut by 0 bases and J by 8 bases, with 10 bases left in between. CDR3 bases: TGTGCCAGCAGTGAAGCGCCGGGTATCGGCTACACCTTC. Its protein product is CASSEAPGIGYTF.

The chain is built from TRBV28 and TRBJ2-5; no clear D gene. Germline V CDR1 and CDR2: MDHEN, SYDVKM. V lost 6 bases and J lost 1, with 9 bases in between. The CDR3 has 13 amino acids. CDR3 sequence (DNA): TGTGCCAGCAGCCCGAACGGCCAAGAGACCCAGTACTTC. Translating it yields CASSPNGQETQYF.

This chain connects TRBV5-1 to TRBJ2-3, with 11 bases aligning to TRBD1. Per germline, CDR1 SGHRS and CDR2 YFSETQ. The CDR3 has 17 amino acids. The ends lost 2 bases at V and 5 bases at J; junction bases unmatched: 10. CDR3: CASSFLGTGGWIDTQYF. Written as DNA, the CDR3 is TGCGCCAGCAGCTTTCTCGGGACAGGGGGATGGATAGATACGCAGTATTTT.

This chain joins TRBV30 and TRBJ1-1; D possibly corresponds to TRBD1 (5 bases). The V end lost 3 bases, the J end lost 0 bases, and 11 bases lay between the germline ends. Germline V CDR1 and CDR2: GTSNPN, SVGIG (reference sequence). The CDR3 runs to 14 residues. In DNA, the CDR3 is TGTGCCTGGAGCTGGGGCAGTTTGAACACTGAAGCTTTCTTT. Protein product: CAWSWGSLNTEAFF.

The CDR3 region is CASTTRSGQLETQYF. The CDR3 nucleotides are TGTGCCAGTACTACTCGGTCGGGACAGCTGGAGACCCAGTACTTC. This sequence joins TRBV19 and TRBJ2-5; 7 positions match TRBD1. V dropped 7 bases and J dropped 5; count of bases not matched to a gene: 13. Germline lookup yields CDR1 LNHDA and CDR2 SQIVND (reference sequence). This CDR3 is 15 amino acids long.

The chain combines TRBV5-4 with TRBJ2-1; 11 bases are shared with TRBD2. CDR1 is SGHNT and CDR2 is YYREEE in the germline V gene (reference sequence). V lost 1 base and J lost 4; bases outside the gene matches: 1. The CDR3 is 15 amino acids. The CDR3, as DNA: TGTGCCAGCAGCTTGACTAGCGGGAGATACAATGAGCAGTTCTTC. Amino acids: CASSLTSGRYNEQFF.

There are a few counts of this clone. The V gene is TRBV5-5, the J gene TRBJ1-2; TRBD1 aligns across 8 bases. Germline CDR1 and CDR2: SGHKS and YYEKEE (reference sequence). With V trimmed by 0 bases and J by 5 bases, 9 bases remained unmatched. There are 16 residues in the CDR3. CDR3 sequence reads: CASSLGQGSGSYGYTF. The DNA for the CDR3 is TGTGCCAGCAGCTTGGGACAGGGGAGCGGTAGTTATGGCTACACCTTC.